The 13 T cell receptor beta chains in this list originate from one sample, sequenced in a study of identical twins (dated by TCRdb to about 2016). Libraries came from 5' RACE. The sample was run on an Illumina HiSeq 2000. TCRdb's own reprocessing of the public reads used fastp at Q25 and MiXCR and kept productive beta chains. Records with the same CDR3 protein are collapsed into one entry carrying the most frequent genes and DNA. In all, the sample holds some 1,700,000 distinct CDR3 sequences, and under 35% of those were seen once. Clones ranked in the top ten supply 0.27% of the sample. Sample: cord blood. These receptors were taken from a newborn girl in good health.

This clonotype was found many times. The rearrangement uses TRBV6-6 and TRBJ1-2; a possible D gene is TRBD1 (6 bases). The ends were cut back, 0 bases at V and 0 bases at J, with 11 bases in the middle. The CDR3 totals 16 residues. In germline, CDR1 is MNHNY, CDR2 SVGAGI (reference sequence). DNA of the CDR3: TGTGCCAGCAGTTACTCGGGTAGGGGGACTAACTATGGCTACACCTTC. Protein product: CASSYSGRGTNYGYTF.

This rearrangement joins TRBV7-2 to TRBJ2-2, with 13 bases identical to TRBD2. This CDR3 comprises 19 residues. Germline V gene sequence: CDR1 SGHTA, CDR2 FQGNSA. V was pared by 5 bases and J by 1 base, with 10 bases of the junction left unmatched. The CDR3 bases are TGTGCCAGCAGCAATTTCTGGACTAGCGGGAGAGGGAACACCGGGGAGCTGTTTTTT. Translated: CASSNFWTSGRGNTGELFF.

The chain employs TRBV20-1 and TRBJ1-2; 10 positions match TRBD1. This CDR3 comprises 14 residues. Germline values: CDR1 DFQATT, CDR2 SNEGSKA (reference sequence). With 3 bases clipped from V and 4 bases from J, the junction kept 5 bases outside the gene matches. The CDR3 here is CSARGTGEVYGYTF. Here the CDR3 DNA reads TGCAGTGCTAGGGGGACAGGGGAGGTCTATGGCTACACCTTC.

This clonotype was detected once. CDR3 DNA: TGTGCCATCAGTGGCAGAATACAGGGGGGAATCTACGAGCAGTACTTC. This gives the protein CAISGRIQGGIYEQYF. The chain couples TRBV10-3 to TRBJ2-4; 8 bases line up with TRBD1. Judging by the DNA end, TRBJ2-7 fits better; the J call may be wrong. In germline, CDR1 is ENHRY, CDR2 SYGVKD. The CDR3 spans 16 residues.

The V call is TRBV12-3 or TRBV12-4, the J call TRBJ1-4; the D gene is possibly TRBD1 (6 bases). CDR3 size: 16 residues. Trimming removed 6 bases from V and 4 bases from J, with 18 bases in between. As DNA, the CDR3 is TGTGCCAGCAGCCGCCCCGGACAGACCCGTAATGAAAAACTGTTTTTT. This sequence encodes CASSRPGQTRNEKLFF.

This clonotype was seen a handful of times. The V gene is TRBV10-3, the J gene TRBJ1-1, with D perhaps matching TRBD1 (6 bases). Germline CDR1 and CDR2: ENHRY and SYGVKD. CDR3 size: 13 residues. V was cut by 8 bases and J by 1 base, with 11 bases left in between. The CDR3 loop is CAIGGAGNTEAFF. The CDR3 DNA reads TGTGCCATCGGGGGCGCCGGGAACACTGAAGCTTTCTTT.

The V call is TRBV6-5, the J call TRBJ1-4, with a possible D match to TRBD1 (6 bases). V lost 6 bases to trimming and J lost 7 bases, with 12 bases between them. CDR1 MNHEY and CDR2 SVGAGI come from the germline V gene. The CDR3 covers 13 residues. The DNA of the CDR3 is TGTGCCAGCAGGTCAGGGGTGGGTGAAAAACTGTTTTTT. Translation gives CASRSGVGEKLFF.

This chain joins TRBV28 and TRBJ2-7, with D tentatively TRBD1 or TRBD2 (5 bases each). The germline V gene encodes CDR1 MDHEN and CDR2 SYDVKM. CDR3 length: 15 amino acids. The V end was cut by 3 bases, the J end by 2 bases, with 14 bases between. CDR3 DNA: TGTGCCAGCAGTTTGAGCGACAGAGGGACCTACGAGCAGTACTTC. It codes for CASSLSDRGTYEQYF.

This clonotype has just one count. Being one base from a much bigger clone, this may be a read error. CDR3 coding DNA: TGTGCCAGCAGTCCTCCTAGCAGACTAGCCAAAAACATTCAGTACTTC. This codes for CASSPPSRLAKNIQYF. The chain links TRBV12-3 or TRBV12-4 to TRBJ2-4; maybe TRBD2 (5 bases). V lost 5 bases and J 0 bases, leaving 14 bases between the germline ends. The CDR3 spans 16 residues.

The chain is built from TRBV27 and TRBJ1-6, with a weak D call TRBD1 (5 bases). CDR3 length equals 14 residues. The germline V gene encodes CDR1 MNHEY and CDR2 SMNVEV (reference sequence). Trimming pared 7 bases from V and 6 bases from J, leaving 13 bases between. CDR3 region: CASTPRGSNSPLHF. The CDR3 coding sequence is TGTGCCAGCACCCCTCGGGGCAGTAATTCACCCCTCCACTTT.

V and J are TRBV3-1 and TRBJ1-1; the D is unclear. Germline CDR1 and CDR2: LGHDT and YNNKEL (reference sequence). The CDR3 length is 14 residues. Trimming took off 1 base at V and 7 bases at J, with 13 bases between the two ends. In DNA, the CDR3 is TGTGCCAGCAGCCAAGGAACTGGGGTTGGTGAAGCTTTCTTT. The encoded protein is CASSQGTGVGEAFF.

This clonotype appeared a single time. The chain couples TRBV7-9 to TRBJ1-4; unclear D gene. The CDR3 is made up of 12 amino acids. Deletions cut 5 bases from V and 9 bases from J, with 10 bases between. In germline, CDR1 is SEHNR, CDR2 FQNEAQ (reference sequence). CDR3 nucleotide sequence: TGTGCCAGCAGCGCGGTGGAGAAAAAACTGTTTTTT. As protein: CASSAVEKKLFF.

A word on this clonotype: One base away lies a much larger clone, so this may be a sequencing read error. J is TRBJ2-7 and V is TRBV10-3; 9 bases are a match to TRBD1. TRBJ2-5 matches the DNA end more closely, so the J call is doubtful. CDR1 is ENHRY, CDR2 SYGVKD, per germline. The CDR3 has 15 residues. The CDR3 is CATSEGQGRQETQYF. CDR3 nucleotides: TGTGCCACCAGTGAGGGACAGGGACGTCAAGAGACCCAGTACTTC.